Below, one T cell receptor beta chain is given with its context. What it binds is not known. The CDR3 length is 14 residues. Trimming cost V 0 bases and J 9 bases, with 12 bases left between them. The germline CDR1 and CDR2 sequences are LGHNA and YNFKEQ. The data stem from a study of T cell repertoires in ileal Crohn's disease. Time point specified: neoterminal ileum biopsy at postoperative endoscopy, about 6 months after surgery. The study, taken as a whole, reports: Active smokers at surgery had more clonal expansions than non-smokers. Sorted CD8 T cells held more high-frequency clones than CD4. Clonality above 26.8% at surgery always came with endoscopic recurrence.

Measured with immunoSEQ multiplex PCR; TCRdb has only the in-frame clones, and not every one. Here the sample spans about 1,700 clones, approximately 90% being singletons. This clonotype was obtained from an adult with Crohn's disease. The chain has TRBV4-2 and TRBJ1-5; D gene unclear. Sequenced input: ileal tissue. The DNA of the CDR3 is TGTGCCAGCAGCCAAGATCGGAGGTTTCTGCCCCAGCATTTT. Its translation is CASSQDRRFLPQHF.